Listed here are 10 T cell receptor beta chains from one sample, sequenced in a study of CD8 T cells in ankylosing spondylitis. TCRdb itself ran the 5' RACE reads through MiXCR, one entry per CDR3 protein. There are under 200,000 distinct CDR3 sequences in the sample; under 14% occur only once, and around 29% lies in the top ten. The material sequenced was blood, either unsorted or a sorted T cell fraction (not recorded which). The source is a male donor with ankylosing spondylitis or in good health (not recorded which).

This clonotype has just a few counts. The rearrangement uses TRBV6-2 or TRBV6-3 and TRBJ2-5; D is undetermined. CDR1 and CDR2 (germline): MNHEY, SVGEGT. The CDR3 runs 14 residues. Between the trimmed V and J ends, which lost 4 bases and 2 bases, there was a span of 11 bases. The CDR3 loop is CASSFRSFQETQYF. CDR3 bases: TGTGCCAGCAGTTTTCGGTCGTTTCAAGAGACCCAGTACTTC.

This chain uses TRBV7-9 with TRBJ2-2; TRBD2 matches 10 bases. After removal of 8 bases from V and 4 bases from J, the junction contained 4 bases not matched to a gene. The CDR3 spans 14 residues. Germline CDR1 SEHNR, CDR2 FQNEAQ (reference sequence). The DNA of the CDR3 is TGTGCCAGCGGTAGCGGGGGGAGCACCGGGGAGCTGTTTTTT. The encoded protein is CASGSGGSTGELFF.

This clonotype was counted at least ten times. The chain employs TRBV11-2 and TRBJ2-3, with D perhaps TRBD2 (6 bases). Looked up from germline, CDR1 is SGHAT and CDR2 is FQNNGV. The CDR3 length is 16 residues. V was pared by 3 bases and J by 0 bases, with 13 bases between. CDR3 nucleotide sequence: TGTGCCAGCAGCTTTACCCCGGGACTGAGCACAGATACGCAGTATTTT. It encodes CASSFTPGLSTDTQYF.

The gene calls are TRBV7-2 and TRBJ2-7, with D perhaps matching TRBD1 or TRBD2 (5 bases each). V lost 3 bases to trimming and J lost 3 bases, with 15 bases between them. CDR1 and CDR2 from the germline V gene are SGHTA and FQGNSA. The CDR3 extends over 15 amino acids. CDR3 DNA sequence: TGTGCCAGCAGCTTTCTCCAGGGACGACTCTACGAGCAGTACTTC. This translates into CASSFLQGRLYEQYF. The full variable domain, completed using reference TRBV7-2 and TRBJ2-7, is GAGVSQSPSNKVTEKGKDVELRCDPISGHTALYWYRQSLGQGLEFLIYFQGNSAPDKSGLPSDRFSAERTGGSVSTLTIQRTQQEDSAVYLCASSFLQGRLYEQYFGPGTRLTVT.

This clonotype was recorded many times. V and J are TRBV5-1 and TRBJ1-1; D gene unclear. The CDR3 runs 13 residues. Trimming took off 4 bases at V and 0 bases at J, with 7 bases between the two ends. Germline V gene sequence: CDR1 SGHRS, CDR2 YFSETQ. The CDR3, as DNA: TGCGCCAGCAGCCCGTCTTTGAACACTGAAGCTTTCTTT. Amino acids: CASSPSLNTEAFF.

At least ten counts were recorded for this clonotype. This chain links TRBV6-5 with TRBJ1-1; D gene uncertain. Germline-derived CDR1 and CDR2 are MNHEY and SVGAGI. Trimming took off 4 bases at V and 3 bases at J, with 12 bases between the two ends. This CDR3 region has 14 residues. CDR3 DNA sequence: TGTGCCAGCAGTTCGCCTAGCGGATACACTGAAGCTTTCTTT. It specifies CASSSPSGYTEAFF.

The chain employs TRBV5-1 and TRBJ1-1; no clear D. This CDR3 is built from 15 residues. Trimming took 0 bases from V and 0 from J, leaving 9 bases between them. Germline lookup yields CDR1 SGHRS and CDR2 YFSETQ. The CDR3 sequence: CASSLAFGMNTEAFF. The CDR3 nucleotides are TGCGCCAGCAGCTTGGCGTTCGGAATGAACACTGAAGCTTTCTTT. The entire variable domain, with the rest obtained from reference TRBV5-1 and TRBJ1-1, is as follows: KAGVTQTPRYLIKTRGQQVTLSCSPISGHRSVSWYQQTPGQGLQFLFEYFSETQRNKGNFPGRFSGRQFSNSRSEMNVSTLELGDSALYLCASSLAFGMNTEAFFGQGTRLTVV.

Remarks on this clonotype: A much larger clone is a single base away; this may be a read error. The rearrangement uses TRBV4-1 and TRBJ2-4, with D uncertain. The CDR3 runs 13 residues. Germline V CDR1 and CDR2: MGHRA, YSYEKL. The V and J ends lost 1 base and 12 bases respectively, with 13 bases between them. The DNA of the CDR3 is TGCGCCAGCAGCCAAGGTGAGGCCGACACTCAGTACTTC. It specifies CASSQGEADTQYF.

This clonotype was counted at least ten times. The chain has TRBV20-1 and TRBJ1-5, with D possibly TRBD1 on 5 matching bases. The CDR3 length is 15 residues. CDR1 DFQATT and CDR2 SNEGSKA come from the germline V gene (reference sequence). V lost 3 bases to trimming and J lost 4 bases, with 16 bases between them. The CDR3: CSASVGTGTNQPQHF. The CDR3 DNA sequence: TGCAGTGCTAGCGTCGGAACAGGCACAAATCAGCCCCAGCATTTT.

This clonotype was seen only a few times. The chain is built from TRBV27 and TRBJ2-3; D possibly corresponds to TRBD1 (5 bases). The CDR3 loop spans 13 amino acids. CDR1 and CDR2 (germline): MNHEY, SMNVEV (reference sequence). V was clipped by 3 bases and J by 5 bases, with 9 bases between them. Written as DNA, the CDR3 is TGTGCCAGCAGTTTTTTAAGGGGAGATACGCAGTATTTT. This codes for CASSFLRGDTQYF.